This T cell receptor beta chain was documented in a study of blood T cells in healthy people across ages. Study results and caveats: The diversity estimates, figures obtained from one million T cells, were considered underestimates. Naive T cell percentage by flow cytometry tracked strongly with beta diversity. Age advanced and TCR beta diversity per million T cells fell, roughly linearly.

The CDR3 contains 15 residues. From germline, CDR1 is PRHDT and CDR2 FYEKMQ (reference sequence). Trimming at V came to 5 bases and at J to 7 bases, leaving 8 bases not matched to a gene. A note on this clonotype: The antigen remains undetermined.

A J-beta primer mix and a sample-barcoded 5' primer were used in a second PCR of roughly 6 to 11 cycles. Each of the samples gave a minimum of 2.5 million paired-end reads that contained CDR3. TCRdb reprocessed the 5' RACE reads via MiXCR and lists one record per CDR3 protein. The profile shows 1.5 million to 2 million distinct CDR3 sequences, approximately 28% of them singletons. This chain connects TRBV13 to TRBJ1-6; 7 nucleotides agree with TRBD1. This TCR derives from a woman aged 25 to 45 in good health. The specimen sequenced was blood. The CDR3 nucleotides read TGTGCCAGCAGCGAGAAACCGGGACAGAATTCACCCCTCCACTTT. As protein: CASSEKPGQNSPLHF.